The 19 T cell receptor beta chains reported below all come from one sample, sequenced in a study of CD8+ T cells in alopecia areata. Sorting of pooled cutaneous lymph node cells was based on CD4, CD8alpha, NKG2D, NKG2ACE and other markers. cDNA prepared by RNA extraction and subsequent reverse transcription served as the template for sequencing. Clones were read by immunoSEQ multiplex PCR, and TCRdb kept only the in-frame ones, dropping some. This sample carries roughly 260,000 clones and no singletons, and roughly 1.2% goes to the top ten. The sample taken for sequencing was CD4+ T cells sorted from a lymph node. These receptors were obtained from a C3H/HeJ mouse with alopecia areata. The MHC haplotype recorded for the strain is H2-k.

In its sample, this clone was seen a few times. Gene names denote mouse genes. CDR3 sequence: CASSPDRGRSGQLYF. Incomplete CDR3 DNA: TGTGCCAGCAGCCCGGACAGGGGGCGAAGCGGG. The chain combines TRBV5 with TRBJ2-2, with TRBD1 identical over 11 bases. The CDR3 end falls 4 residues outside the read, so it is completed with the germline J gene. Germline values: CDR1 LGHNA, CDR2 YNLKQL (reference sequence). The CDR3 contains 15 residues.

About this clone itself: Gene names follow the mouse nomenclature. Read coverage stops 4 residues before the CDR3 terminus; the germline J gene supplies the remainder. The chain employs TRBV19 and TRBJ2-4; weak D call: TRBD1 (5 bases). The germline V gene has CDR1 FNHDT and CDR2 SITEND (reference sequence). V lost 4 bases to trimming and J lost 2 bases, with 8 bases between them. The CDR3 loop spans 13 amino acids. CDR3 DNA, as far as it was read: TGTGCCAGCAGTCCAGGGTCTCAAAAC. Its translation is CASSPGSQN. From start to end, the CDR3 is CASSPGSQNTLYF.

As concerns this clone: Gene names refer to mouse genes. The sequence runs out 4 residues before the end of the CDR3; the remainder is reconstructed from the germline J gene. J is TRBJ1-1 and V is TRBV5; possible D gene TRBD1, 5 bases. The CDR3 extends over 12 amino acids. Germline CDR1 and CDR2: LGHNA and YNLKQL (reference sequence). CDR3 in amino acids: CASSPTGGEVFF. The covered CDR3 bases are TGTGCCAGCAGCCCGACTGGGGGA.

On this clone itself: Mouse names are used for the genes. The read halts 3 residues ahead of the CDR3 end, with the missing end drawn from the germline J gene. This chain uses TRBV1 with TRBJ1-6; D is possibly TRBD1 (6 bases). TRBJ1-6 is flagged as an ORF with uncertain function. V lost 1 base and J lost 3, with 10 bases in between. This CDR3 is 16 amino acids long. Germline values: CDR1 NSQYPW, CDR2 LRSPGD (reference sequence). CDR3 sequence: CTCSAARDNYNSPLYF. CDR3 bases read: TGCACCTGCAGTGCAGCCCGGGACAACTATAATTCGCCC.

This clone was seen only a few times. Genes and germline are mouse. The observed sequence ends 4 residues before the CDR3 terminus, with the missing tail filled in from the germline J gene. The chain carries TRBV5 and TRBJ2-3, with 11 bases fitting TRBD2. The CDR3 is 16 amino acids. V lost 3 bases and J lost 0; bases outside the gene matches: 2. Germline CDR1 LGHNA, CDR2 YNLKQL (reference sequence). The DNA read from the CDR3 is TGTGCCAGCAGCCAGGGACTGGGGGTTAGTGCAGAA. Translation gives CASSQGLGVSAE. In full, the CDR3 is CASSQGLGVSAETLYF.

As to this clone: Mouse germline and gene names are used. The read ends 3 residues before the CDR3 terminus; that terminus is restored from the germline J gene. The chain recombines TRBV13-1 with TRBJ1-6; 9 bases align to TRBD1. TRBJ1-6 is filed as an ORF, its function uncertain. Losses at the gene ends were 3 bases for V and 2 bases for J; bases not matched to a gene: 3. The germline V gene encodes CDR1 NSHNY and CDR2 SYGAGN. The CDR3 length is 16 residues. Here the CDR3 reads CASSVQGATYNSPLYF. Partial CDR3 DNA: TGTGCCAGCAGTGTACAGGGGGCGACCTATAATTCGCCC.

Turning to this clone: Germline and genes: mouse. The read falls 4 residues short of the CDR3 end, and the missing part is taken from the germline J gene. This sample includes further DNA sequences coding for the same CDR3. The V and J genes are TRBV19 and TRBJ2-2; 9 positions match TRBD1. Germline assignment: CDR1 FNHDT and CDR2 SITEND (reference sequence). This CDR3 region has 15 residues. With V trimmed by 5 bases and J by 2 bases, 4 bases remained unmatched. The CDR3 loop is CASRTGTGNTGQLYF. CDR3 bases read: TGTGCCAGCAGAACCGGGACAGGGAACACCGGG.

Notes on this clone: Gene names denote mouse genes. The covered CDR3 bases are TGTGCCAGCAGTGCGGGACTGGGGTCGAGTCAAAAC. As protein: CASSAGLGSSQN. The full CDR3 reads CASSAGLGSSQNTLYF. The chain employs TRBV13-1 and TRBJ2-4, with 10 nucleotides matching TRBD2. The read ends 4 residues before the CDR3 terminus; that terminus is restored from the germline J gene. In germline, CDR1 is NSHNY, CDR2 SYGAGN. The CDR3 consists of 16 residues. V trimming: 3 bases; J trimming: 0 bases; junction bases outside the gene matches: 4.

Worth noting for this clone: Gene names and germline match the mouse. The CDR3 extends 4 residues past the end of the read, so its final part is completed from the germline J gene. J is TRBJ2-5 and V is TRBV13-1; the D gene is possibly TRBD1 (6 bases). CDR1 and CDR2 (germline): NSHNY, SYGAGN. This CDR3 has 16 amino acids. The V and J ends lost 3 bases and 0 bases respectively, with 14 bases between them. CDR3 protein: CASSGSGTSNQDTQYF. The CDR3 bases that were read are TGTGCCAGCAGTGGGAGCGGGACAAGTAACCAAGAC.

In the case of this clone: Gene names are the mouse ones. The CDR3 is cut off 4 residues early in the read; its end comes from the germline J gene. The J gene is TRBJ2-5, the V gene TRBV13-3, with TRBD2 identical over 7 bases. Germline assignment: CDR1 NNHDY and CDR2 SYVADS. The CDR3 loop spans 15 amino acids. CDR3 bases read: TGTGCCAGCAGTGGGTCTCGACTGGGCCGGGAC. It yields the protein CASSGSRLGRD. The entire CDR3 is CASSGSRLGRDTQYF.

This clone was picked up a small number of times. The gene names given are mouse names. The missing CDR3 end, 4 residues past where the read stops, is filled in from the germline J gene. The V call is TRBV13-1, the J call TRBJ2-7, with 11 bases identical to TRBD2. The length of the CDR3 is 14 residues. V gave up 5 bases and J gave up 2 bases; unmatched junction bases: 3. Germline assignment: CDR1 NSHNY and CDR2 SYGAGN. This chain's CDR3 is CASRKDWGAYEQYF. The CDR3 DNA, read in part, is TGTGCCAGCAGAAAGGACTGGGGGGCCTAT.

There are a few counts of this clone. The gene names given are mouse names. The read stops 4 residues short of the end of the CDR3; the missing end is completed from the germline J gene. The chain has TRBV12-1 and TRBJ1-2, with D unresolved. The CDR3 is 13 residues long. Germline CDR1 reads SGHSN; CDR2 reads HYEKVE. V shed 3 bases and J shed 0 bases, with 7 bases lying between them. The sequenced part of the CDR3 DNA is TGTGCCAGCTCTTCGACAACAAACTCC. This codes for CASSSTTNS. The full CDR3 is CASSSTTNSDYTF.

This clone was seen more than once but under ten times. Mouse gene names apply. The read finishes 4 residues shy of the CDR3 end, and the germline J gene is used to complete it. The chain recombines TRBV13-2 with TRBJ2-2; 8 bases agree with TRBD1. The CDR3 runs to 14 residues. V lost 6 bases to trimming and J lost 0 bases; unmatched junction nucleotides: 1. Germline CDR1 is NNHNN and CDR2 is SYGAGS (reference sequence). CDR3 residues: CASETGANTGQLYF. The covered CDR3 bases are TGTGCCAGCGAGACAGGGGCAAACACCGGG.

This clone was counted a few times. Gene labels here are mouse ones. The read stops 4 residues short of the end of the CDR3; the missing end is completed from the germline J gene. The rearrangement uses TRBV29 and TRBJ2-4; 7 bases match TRBD1. This CDR3 is 14 amino acids long. V shed 3 bases, J shed 3 bases, and the junction held 3 bases outside the gene matches. The germline V gene has CDR1 MSHET and CDR2 SYDVDS. CDR3: CASSLPGQQNTLYF. CDR3 DNA, as far as it was read: TGTGCTAGCAGTTTGCCGGGACAGCAAAAC.

With respect to this clone: Mouse gene names apply. Read data end 4 residues before the CDR3 end; the end is taken from the germline J gene. The chain combines TRBV19 with TRBJ1-1, with unresolved D. The germline V and J ends were trimmed by 5 bases and 2 bases, with 7 bases remaining between them. This CDR3 has 12 residues. Germline CDR1 and CDR2: FNHDT and SITEND (reference sequence). CDR3 sequence: CASRRHNTEVFF. The covered CDR3 bases are TGTGCCAGCAGACGACACAACACA.

There are a few counts of this clone. The gene names given are mouse names. The read ends 4 residues shy of where the CDR3 ends; the end is completed using the germline J gene. This sequence joins TRBV26 and TRBJ2-5, with D perhaps TRBD1 (6 bases). The CDR3 runs 15 residues. Germline values: CDR1 KGHPV, CDR2 FQNQEV (reference sequence). Trimming cost V 10 bases and J 0 bases, with 17 bases left between them. CDR3 DNA, as far as it was read: TGTGCCACCCGGGACAAAAAATATAACCAAGAC. The encoded protein is CATRDKKYNQD. The entire CDR3 sequence reads CATRDKKYNQDTQYF.

In its sample, this clone was seen a few times. Gene names denote mouse genes. Read data end 4 residues before the CDR3 end; the end is taken from the germline J gene. This sample also contains other DNA sequences that code for the same CDR3. The V call is TRBV19, the J call TRBJ2-7; the match to TRBD1 covers 7 bases. CDR3 size: 14 residues. CDR1 FNHDT and CDR2 SITEND come from the germline V gene (reference sequence). V lost 4 bases to trimming and J lost 0 bases; unmatched junction nucleotides: 4. CDR3 amino acids: CASSPQGSSYEQYF. The sequenced CDR3 bases are TGTGCCAGCAGTCCACAGGGGAGCTCCTAT.

With respect to this clone: Mouse gene names and germline throughout. CDR3 DNA, as far as it was read: TGCACCTGCAGTGCAGACCGGACTGGGGACTATGCT. Its translation: CTCSADRTGDYA. The CDR3 as a whole reads CTCSADRTGDYAEQFF. This chain connects TRBV1 to TRBJ2-1; 9 bases agree with TRBD2. The CDR3 extends 4 residues past the end of the read, so its final part is completed from the germline J gene. The CDR3 has 16 residues. The germline V gene has CDR1 NSQYPW and CDR2 LRSPGD (reference sequence). Trimming took 0 bases from V and 2 from J; bases not matched to a gene: 2.

Note on this clone: Gene names follow the mouse nomenclature. The read terminates 4 residues ahead of where the CDR3 ends, so the germline J gene completes it. The chain combines TRBV1 with TRBJ2-7; 10 bases map to TRBD2. Trimming removed 1 base from V and 0 bases from J; junction bases left unmatched: 3. This CDR3 is 16 amino acids long. Germline CDR1 NSQYPW, CDR2 LRSPGD (reference sequence). CDR3 loop: CTCSAVTGGVSYEQYF. The sequenced part of the CDR3 DNA is TGCACCTGCAGTGCAGTAACTGGGGGGGTCTCCTAT.